The 10 T cell receptor beta chains presented below share a single source sample, sequenced in a study of shared clonotypes between healthy human individuals. Profiling relied on immunoSEQ multiplex PCR, and the TCRdb table lists in-frame clones only, not all of them. The sample consists of hundreds of thousands of clones, roughly 72% of them appearing once. The sequencing input was memory CD4+ T cells sorted from blood. Subset reported: CD45RA-negative fraction. The receptor source for this set is a woman in her 30s in good health.

This clone was observed a few times. The gene calls are TRBV21-1 and TRBJ1-3. TRBV21-1 is classified as a pseudogene. CDR3 length equals 16 residues. CDR3 in DNA: TGTGCCAGCAGCAAAGGTAGGAGAAGCTCTGGAAACACCATATATTTT. It yields the protein CASSKGRRSSGNTIYF.

The rearrangement uses TRBV14 and TRBJ2-7; D possibly corresponds to TRBD2 (5 bases). This CDR3 spans 16 amino acids. V was shortened by 0 bases and J by 1 base, with 13 bases between the two germline ends. Germline CDR1 SGHDN, CDR2 FVKESK. The CDR3 sequence: CASSQDGSTQSYEQYF. The CDR3 coding sequence is TGTGCCAGCAGCCAAGATGGGAGCACTCAGTCCTACGAGCAGTACTTC.

DNA of the CDR3: TGTGCCAGCAACATCCGGGGGGGAGAGGGCACTGAAGCTTTCTTT. Protein product: CASNIRGGEGTEAFF. The chain links TRBV6-5 to TRBJ1-1; weak D call: TRBD1 (5 bases). This CDR3 comprises 15 residues. Germline V gene lookup returns CDR1 MNHEY and CDR2 SVGAGI. The ends were cut back, 7 bases at V and 4 bases at J, with 19 bases in the middle.

The chain combines TRBV5-1 with TRBJ2-2, with 7 bases matching TRBD2. The CDR3 consists of 16 residues. Germline V gene data show CDR1 as SGHRS and CDR2 as YFSETQ. V gave up 4 bases and J gave up 6 bases; unmatched junction bases: 12. CDR3 sequence: CASSPTSTIVAGELFF. As DNA, the CDR3 is TGCGCCAGCAGCCCGACTAGCACAATTGTGGCCGGGGAGCTGTTTTTT.

The V gene is TRBV2, the J gene TRBJ1-5; the match to TRBD1 covers 8 bases. The germline V gene encodes CDR1 SNHLY and CDR2 FYNNEI. Unmatched junction bases numbered 7, after V lost 6 bases and J lost 0 bases. The CDR3 is 16 amino acids. CDR3 loop: CASRPDRGHSNQPQHF. In nucleotides, the CDR3 is TGTGCCAGCAGGCCCGACAGGGGCCATAGCAATCAGCCCCAGCATTTT.

For the CDR3, the DNA is TGCGCCAGCAGCCAACCGGCGGGCACCGGGGAGCTGTTTTTT. It codes for CASSQPAGTGELFF. This sequence joins TRBV4-1 and TRBJ2-2, with a possible D match to TRBD2 (5 bases). The germline V gene has CDR1 MGHRA and CDR2 YSYEKL. The germline V and J ends were trimmed by 2 bases and 4 bases, with 8 bases remaining between them. CDR3 length: 14 amino acids.

The chain joins TRBV9 to TRBJ2-7; 11 nucleotides agree with TRBD2. The CDR3 is 15 residues long. With 3 bases clipped from V and 3 bases from J, the junction kept 5 bases outside the gene matches. Per the germline V gene, CDR1 is SGDLS and CDR2 is YYNGEE. The CDR3 sequence: CASSGKTSGNYEQYF. The CDR3 coding sequence is TGTGCCAGCAGCGGGAAGACTAGCGGGAACTACGAGCAGTACTTC.

The DNA for the CDR3 is TGTGCCAGCAGGGGGGCCCGGACCTCTGGAAACACCATATATTTT. It codes for CASRGARTSGNTIYF. The rearrangement links TRBV11-2 to TRBJ1-3; D perhaps matches TRBD1 (6 bases). V shed 6 bases and J shed 0 bases, with 12 bases lying between them. The germline V gene encodes CDR1 SGHAT and CDR2 FQNNGV. This CDR3 spans 15 amino acids.

The chain uses TRBV27 and TRBJ1-1, with no clear D. The CDR3 is 15 residues long. The ends were cut back, 3 bases at V and 0 bases at J, with 11 bases in the middle. CDR1 and CDR2 from the germline V gene are MNHEY and SMNVEV (reference sequence). The CDR3 protein is CASSFQMALNTEAFF. Here the CDR3 DNA reads TGTGCCAGCAGTTTTCAGATGGCCCTGAACACTGAAGCTTTCTTT.

The rearrangement links TRBV28 to TRBJ1-5; 8 positions match TRBD1. The germline V gene encodes CDR1 MDHEN and CDR2 SYDVKM. J lost 5 bases, V lost 2 bases, and 5 bases had no gene match. The CDR3 is made up of 15 amino acids. CDR3 amino acids: CASSLAGGGYQPQHF. In DNA, the CDR3 is TGTGCCAGCAGTTTAGCAGGGGGCGGGTATCAGCCCCAGCATTTT.